This TCR beta chain was sequenced during a study of T cell responses to AZD1222 COVID-19 vaccine. Study outcomes and limitations: Spike-specific TCR repertoires showed rising breadth and depth after two AZD1222 doses. Every sample of the repertoires postdated the peak T cell response. A reported finding is that nearly half of spike-specific TCRs target unmutated variant regions.

Germline V gene lookup returns CDR1 MNHEY and CDR2 SVGAGI. CDR3 size: 15 residues. V was clipped by 2 bases and J by 3 bases, with 11 bases between them. Turning to this clone: Its antigen is unidentified.

Assay used: immunoSEQ multiplex PCR; TCRdb lists only in-frame clones, some missing. The sample consists of approximately 120,000 clones, roughly 92% of them appearing once. The source material was peripheral blood, sampled on day 0 of AZD1222 vaccination. This clonotype originated in an adult in good health. The rearrangement links TRBV6-5 to TRBJ1-3; no reliable D call. DNA for the CDR3: TGTGCCAGCAGTTACGGGTCGACATTTGGAAACACCATATATTTT. Protein: CASSYGSTFGNTIYF.